Listed below are T cell receptor beta chains from one sample, sequenced in a study of T cells in localized non-small cell lung cancer. Profiled with immunoSEQ multiplex PCR; TCRdb holds only in-frame clones, not every one. The sample consists of more than 2,500 clones, 30% to 40% of them appearing once. This specimen was lung tumor tissue, taken before any cancer treatment. These receptors all come from a male donor aged 60 or over with stage I squamous cell lung carcinoma. The CDR3 runs from the conserved cysteine through the conserved F or W. Each record gives: J gene, D gene, clone size, V gene, CDR3 DNA, CDR3 protein. The D gene is left open where the match is weak. Only part of the rows carry a size: once, few, many, or a class if the clone is expanded.

>TRBJ1-4|TRBD1|.|TRBV15
TGTGCCACCAGCAGAGCCGGGACAGGGCTGGTGGGTGAAAAACTGTTTTTT
CATSRAGTGLVGEKLFF
>TRBJ1-2|.|medium-sized|TRBV6-8
TGTGCCAGCAGTCCCCTAGGGGGGTCTAACTATGGCTACACCTTC
CASSPLGGSNYGYTF
>TRBJ1-1|TRBD1|.|TRBV14
TGTGCCAGCAGCCCCCGGACAGGGTGGAACACTGAAGCTTTCTTT
CASSPRTGWNTEAFF
>TRBJ1-1|.|once|TRBV15
TGTGCCACCAGCACCAGCAGGGGACCCACTGAAGCTTTCTTT
CATSTSRGPTEAFF
>TRBJ2-1|TRBD1|medium-sized|TRBV11-3
TGTGCCAGCAGCTCCCCGTTGGGCAGGGGGAACAATGAGCAGTTCTTC
CASSSPLGRGNNEQFF
>TRBJ1-2|.|.|TRBV9
TGTGCCAGCAGCGTAGATGGCGGAGGGTATGGCTACACCTTC
CASSVDGGGYGYTF
>TRBJ2-7|.|.|TRBV29-1
TGCAGCGTTGACAAAGATCGGGGCGGCGAGCAGTACTTC
CSVDKDRGGEQYF
>TRBJ1-3|.|.|TRBV14
TGTGCCAGCAGCTCCCGGGACCTCCATGGAAACACCATATATTTT
CASSSRDLHGNTIYF
>TRBJ1-3|TRBD1|.|TRBV9
TGTGCCAGCAGCGTTGGACAGGGACCTGGAAACACCATATATTTT
CASSVGQGPGNTIYF
>TRBJ1-1|.|.|TRBV5-1
TGCGCCAGCAGCTCCGGGTCTTTGAATCTGAACACTGAAGCTTTCTTT
CASSSGSLNLNTEAFF
>TRBJ2-6|.|few|TRBV5-1
TGCGCCAGCAGCTTGGTTACAGGGCCTAGCTCTGGGGCCAACGTCCTGACTTTC
CASSLVTGPSSGANVLTF
>TRBJ2-5|.|.|TRBV10-2
TGCGCCAGCAGTGACCCAGGGCCAGAGACCCAGTACTTC
CASSDPGPETQYF
>TRBJ2-7|TRBD1|.|TRBV18
TGTGCCAGCTCACCCCGGACAGGGGGCTCCGAGCAGTACTTC
CASSPRTGGSEQYF